These 22 T cell receptor beta chains originate from one sample sequenced in a study of shared clonotypes between healthy human individuals. Assay: immunoSEQ multiplex PCR; the TCRdb copy retains only in-frame clones and omits some. This table holds 2,100,000 or so clones, approximately 94% found once. Sequenced input: naive CD4+ T cells sorted from blood. The subset is: CD45RA+ positively selected. The receptor set was obtained from a man between 18 and 35 years old in good health.

Notes on this clone: One end of the junction is discordant with germline, which a read error may explain. CDR3 nucleotide sequence: TGTGTCAGCAGTGGGGACTCGAGCTCCTACAATGAGCAGTTCTTC. Translating gives CVSSGDSSSYNEQFF. The rearrangement joins TRBV6-1 to TRBJ2-1; tentatively, D is TRBD2 (6 bases). This CDR3 contains 15 residues. CDR1 MNHNS and CDR2 SASEGT come from the germline V gene.

The rearrangement joins TRBV6-1 to TRBJ1-1; D is unclear. Trimming cost V 2 bases and J 4 bases, with 8 bases left between them. The germline V gene encodes CDR1 MNHNS and CDR2 SASEGT. This CDR3 spans 13 amino acids. The CDR3, as DNA: TGTGCCAGCAGTGAAATCGGCAGCACTGAAGCTTTCTTT. This sequence encodes CASSEIGSTEAFF.

The V gene is TRBV5-1, the J gene TRBJ2-1; 7 bases are a match to TRBD1. There are 14 residues in the CDR3. Germline CDR1 and CDR2: SGHRS and YFSETQ. V gave up 1 base and J gave up 5 bases; unmatched junction bases: 3. The CDR3 nucleotides read TGCGCCAGCAGCTTGCCCACAGGGGACAATGAGCAGTTCTTC. It encodes CASSLPTGDNEQFF.

As regards this clone: The missing conserved phenylalanine or tryptophan at the end of this CDR3 makes a read error likely. V usage is TRBV10-2 and J usage is TRBJ2-2, with D tentatively TRBD1 (5 bases). Looked up from germline, CDR1 is WSHSY and CDR2 is SAAADI. The CDR3 covers 14 residues. Trimming took off 6 bases at V and 0 bases at J, with 8 bases between the two ends. In DNA, the CDR3 is TGCGCCAGCAGGCCGACAGCGAACACCGGGGAGCTGTTTCTT. Encoded protein: CASRPTANTGELFL.

The gene calls are TRBV27 and TRBJ1-1, with D possibly matching TRBD1 (5 bases). The length of the CDR3 is 15 residues. The V end lost 1 base, the J end lost 5 bases, and 14 bases lay between the germline ends. CDR1 MNHEY and CDR2 SMNVEV come from the germline V gene (reference sequence). The CDR3: CASSLLGPLGTEAFF. CDR3 DNA sequence: TGTGCCAGCAGTTTATTGGGGCCGTTAGGGACTGAAGCTTTCTTT.

In this sample, this clone turned up a few times. CDR3: CASSYSVEQPQHF. CDR3 nucleotide sequence: TGTGCCAGCAGTTATTCCGTGGAACAGCCCCAGCATTTT. The rearrangement joins TRBV6-6 to TRBJ1-5; D call uncertain. The germline CDR1 and CDR2 sequences are MNHNY and SVGAGI (reference sequence). This CDR3 is built from 13 residues. V was clipped by 3 bases and J by 7 bases, with 10 bases between them.

The rearrangement uses TRBV7-3 and TRBJ2-3; D unresolved. The CDR3 is 14 residues long. Germline V lookup: CDR1 SGHTA, CDR2 FQGTGA. Between the trimmed V and J ends, which lost 2 bases and 0 bases, there was a span of 6 bases. The CDR3 here is CASSLQSSTDTQYF. The CDR3 nucleotides are TGTGCCAGCAGCTTACAATCTAGCACAGATACGCAGTATTTT.

J is TRBJ1-1 and V is TRBV10-3; the D gene is possibly TRBD1 (6 bases). Germline CDR1 reads ENHRY; CDR2 reads SYGVKD. V gave up 6 bases and J gave up 1 base, with 9 bases separating them. This CDR3 region has 13 residues. The CDR3 coding sequence is TGTGCCATCAGGGAGGACAGGAACACTGAAGCTTTCTTT. This codes for CAIREDRNTEAFF.

Remarks on this clone: In the same sample, other DNA sequences code for this CDR3. The chain combines TRBV7-2 with TRBJ2-7; D might be TRBD2 (5 bases). Looked up from germline, CDR1 is SGHTA and CDR2 is FQGNSA. V gave up 5 bases and J gave up 2 bases, with 10 bases separating them. This CDR3 is 13 amino acids long. The CDR3 DNA follows: TGTGCCAGCAGCCCCAGGACTGCCTACGAGCAGTACTTC. It specifies CASSPRTAYEQYF.

The CDR3, as DNA: TGTGCCAGCAGCGCGAACCCCCTAGCGGGAGAGTGGTCTGGGGCCAACGTCCTGACTTTC. Protein: CASSANPLAGEWSGANVLTF. The chain has TRBV9 and TRBJ2-6; TRBD2 agrees at 10 bases. The CDR3 totals 20 residues. Germline lookup yields CDR1 SGDLS and CDR2 YYNGEE. V shed 3 bases and J 1 base; nucleotides not matched to a gene: 13.

The rearrangement links TRBV19 to TRBJ1-5; a weak D match, TRBD1 (6 bases). Per germline, CDR1 LNHDA and CDR2 SQIVND (reference sequence). The CDR3 is 13 amino acids. The ends were cut back, 5 bases at V and 8 bases at J, with 13 bases in the middle. CDR3 bases: TGTGCCAGTAGTCCTAGGCCAGGGGAGCCCCAGCATTTT. Its protein is CASSPRPGEPQHF.

V gene TRBV30 combines with J gene TRBJ2-7; D may be TRBD1 or TRBD2 (6 bases each). This CDR3 has 16 amino acids. V gave up 4 bases and J gave up 8 bases, with 27 bases separating them. The germline V gene has CDR1 GTSNPN and CDR2 SVGIG (reference sequence). Here the CDR3 reads CAWTIGGTSPLLQQYF. CDR3 DNA: TGTGCCTGGACCATAGGGGGAACTAGCCCACTCTTGCAGCAGTACTTC.

The chain carries TRBV4-1 and TRBJ1-2; D remains ambiguous. Germline assignment: CDR1 MGHRA and CDR2 YSYEKL. Trimming shortened V by 0 bases and J by 4 bases, and 15 bases separated the two germline ends. CDR3 size: 16 residues. CDR3 DNA: TGCGCCAGCAGCCAAGATGACCGGGCGACTGGCTATGGCTACACCTTC. Translating it yields CASSQDDRATGYGYTF.

Details on this clone: The sample carries other DNA sequences with the same CDR3. The rearrangement joins TRBV18 to TRBJ1-1; no clear D gene. The CDR3 covers 14 residues. The germline V gene has CDR1 KGHSH and CDR2 LQKENI. Trimming took 2 bases from V and 0 from J, leaving 7 bases between them. CDR3 residues: CASSPGLMNTEAFF. The CDR3 coding sequence is TGTGCCAGCTCACCAGGGTTGATGAACACTGAAGCTTTCTTT.

This clone has just one count. This chain joins TRBV29-1 and TRBJ2-6; D not resolved. The CDR3 totals 14 residues. Germline V gene sequence: CDR1 SQVTM, CDR2 ANQGSEA. V was clipped by 6 bases and J by 0 bases, with 9 bases between them. CDR3 nucleotides: TGCAGCGTAAAAAAAGACTCTGGGGCCAACGTCCTGACTTTC. Encoded protein: CSVKKDSGANVLTF. Drawing the rest from reference TRBV29-1 and TRBJ2-6, the complete variable domain is SAVISQKPSRDICQRGTSLTIQCQVDSQVTMMFWYRQQPGQSLTLIATANQGSEATYESGFVIDKFPISRPNLTFSTLTVSNMSPEDSSIYLCSVKKDSGANVLTFGAGSRLTVL.

The J gene is TRBJ2-7, the V gene TRBV28, with no clear D. The V end was cut by 4 bases, the J end by 1 base, with 11 bases between. In germline, CDR1 is MDHEN, CDR2 SYDVKM. This CDR3 is built from 14 residues. The chain's CDR3 is CASSYGSLSYEQYF. CDR3 coding DNA: TGTGCCAGCAGTTACGGCTCTTTGTCCTACGAGCAGTACTTC.

The chain employs TRBV11-3 and TRBJ2-6; no definite D call. Germline-derived CDR1 and CDR2 are SGHNT and YENEEA. This CDR3 spans 15 amino acids. V was clipped by 5 bases and J by 2 bases, with 10 bases between them. CDR3 DNA sequence: TGTGCCAGCAGCCCCCTTGGAGCTGGGGCCAACGTCCTGACTTTC. This encodes CASSPLGAGANVLTF.

J is TRBJ2-2 and V is TRBV6-1, with 12 bases lining up with TRBD2. V was pared by 1 base and J by 5 bases, with 11 bases of the junction left unmatched. Germline CDR1 and CDR2: MNHNS and SASEGT. The CDR3 spans 19 residues. CDR3: CASSEEFSSGRASTGELFF. CDR3 in DNA: TGTGCCAGCAGTGAAGAATTCTCTAGCGGGAGGGCCAGTACCGGGGAGCTGTTTTTT.

This chain links TRBV5-1 with TRBJ2-1; 7 nucleotides agree with TRBD2. The trim removed 6 bases at V and 10 bases at J, leaving 13 bases unmatched. This CDR3 spans 14 amino acids. Germline V CDR1 and CDR2: SGHRS, YFSETQ. CDR3 in amino acids: CASTVGGPTDEQFF. DNA of the CDR3: TGCGCCAGCACGGTGGGAGGGCCTACTGACGAGCAGTTCTTC. Based on the CDR3 plus reference TRBV5-1 and TRBJ2-1, the full variable domain is KAGVTQTPRYLIKTRGQQVTLSCSPISGHRSVSWYQQTPGQGLQFLFEYFSETQRNKGNFPGRFSGRQFSNSRSEMNVSTLELGDSALYLCASTVGGPTDEQFFGPGTRLTVL.

The sample holds one count of this clone. Other nucleotide sequences in the sample specify the same CDR3. The chain carries TRBV5-4 and TRBJ2-5, with 14 positions matching TRBD2. V gave up 4 bases and J gave up 4 bases; unmatched junction bases: 6. Per germline, CDR1 SGHNT and CDR2 YYREEE (reference sequence). The CDR3 consists of 16 residues. The chain's CDR3 is CASSLGLAGVGETQYF. The DNA for the CDR3 is TGTGCCAGCAGCCTGGGACTAGCGGGAGTGGGAGAGACCCAGTACTTC.

The rearrangement links TRBV10-3 to TRBJ2-7; D is unclear. The CDR3 totals 12 residues. V was clipped by 1 base and J by 10 bases, with 11 bases between them. Germline loops: CDR1 ENHRY, CDR2 SYGVKD. In DNA form, the CDR3 reads TGTGCCATCAGTGAGTTTAGGGCACCACAGTACTTC. Encoded protein: CAISEFRAPQYF.

The chain combines TRBV5-1 with TRBJ2-3, with 7 bases matching TRBD2. Germline-derived CDR1 and CDR2 are SGHRS and YFSETQ. V lost 6 bases, J lost 2 bases, and 6 bases stayed unmatched. This CDR3 spans 14 amino acids. This CDR3 is CASTQAGYTDTQYF. As DNA, the CDR3 is TGCGCCAGCACTCAAGCGGGGTACACAGATACGCAGTATTTT.